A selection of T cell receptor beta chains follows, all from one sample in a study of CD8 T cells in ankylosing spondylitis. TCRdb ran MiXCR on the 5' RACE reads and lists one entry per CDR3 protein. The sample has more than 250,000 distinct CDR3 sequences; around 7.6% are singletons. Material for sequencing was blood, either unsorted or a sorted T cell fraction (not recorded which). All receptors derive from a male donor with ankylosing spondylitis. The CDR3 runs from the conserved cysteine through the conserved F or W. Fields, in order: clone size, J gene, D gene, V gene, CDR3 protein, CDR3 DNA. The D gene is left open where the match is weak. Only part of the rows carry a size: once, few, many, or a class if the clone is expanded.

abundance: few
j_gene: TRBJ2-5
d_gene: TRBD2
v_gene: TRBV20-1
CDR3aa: CSAFTLAGGRQETQYF
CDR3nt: TGCAGTGCCTTTACCTTAGCGGGAGGTCGGCAAGAGACCCAGTACTTC

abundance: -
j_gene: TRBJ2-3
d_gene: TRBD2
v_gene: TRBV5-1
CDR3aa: CASSSGLAEFTDTQYF
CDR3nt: TGCGCCAGCAGTTCCGGACTAGCGGAGTTCACAGATACGCAGTATTTT

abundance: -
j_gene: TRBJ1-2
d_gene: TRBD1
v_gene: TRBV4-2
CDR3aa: CASSHAGQGRTNYGYTF
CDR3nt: TGTGCCAGCAGCCACGCCGGACAGGGGCGGACTAACTATGGCTACACCTTC

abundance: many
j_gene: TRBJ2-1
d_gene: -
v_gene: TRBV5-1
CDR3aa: CASSLWSTSYRDEQFF
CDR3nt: TGCGCCAGCAGCTTATGGTCCACTTCCTATAGGGATGAGCAGTTCTTC

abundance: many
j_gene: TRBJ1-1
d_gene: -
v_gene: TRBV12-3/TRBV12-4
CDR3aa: CASSFFGGPGTEAFF
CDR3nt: TGTGCCAGCAGTTTCTTTGGGGGCCCCGGGACTGAAGCTTTCTTT

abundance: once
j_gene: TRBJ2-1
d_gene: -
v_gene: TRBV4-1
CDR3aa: CASSQPGPRGGQFF
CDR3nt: TGCGCCAGCAGCCAGCCAGGGCCTAGGGGTGGGCAGTTCTTC

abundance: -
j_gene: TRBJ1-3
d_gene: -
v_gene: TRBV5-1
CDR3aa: CASSLGTPFSGNTIYF
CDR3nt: TGCGCCAGCAGCTTGGGGACTCCCTTCTCTGGAAACACCATATATTTT

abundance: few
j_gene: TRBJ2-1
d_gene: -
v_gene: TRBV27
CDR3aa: CASSPAVNSNRNEQFF
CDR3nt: TGTGCCAGCAGCCCGGCGGTTAATTCGAATCGGAATGAGCAGTTCTTC

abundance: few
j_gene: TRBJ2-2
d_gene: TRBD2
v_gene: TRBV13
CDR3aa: CASSPVGWGLAGDSDRAGELFF
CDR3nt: TGTGCCAGCAGCCCCGTCGGGTGGGGACTAGCGGGAGACTCGGATAGAGCCGGGGAGCTGTTTTTT

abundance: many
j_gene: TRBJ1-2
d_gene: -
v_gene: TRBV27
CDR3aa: CASSSAGASFYGYTF
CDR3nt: TGTGCCAGCAGTTCGGCAGGGGCCAGTTTCTATGGCTACACCTTC

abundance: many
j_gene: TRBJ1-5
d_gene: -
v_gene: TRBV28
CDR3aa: CASSSLGQPQHF
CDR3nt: TGTGCCAGCAGCAGTTTGGGCCAGCCCCAGCATTTT